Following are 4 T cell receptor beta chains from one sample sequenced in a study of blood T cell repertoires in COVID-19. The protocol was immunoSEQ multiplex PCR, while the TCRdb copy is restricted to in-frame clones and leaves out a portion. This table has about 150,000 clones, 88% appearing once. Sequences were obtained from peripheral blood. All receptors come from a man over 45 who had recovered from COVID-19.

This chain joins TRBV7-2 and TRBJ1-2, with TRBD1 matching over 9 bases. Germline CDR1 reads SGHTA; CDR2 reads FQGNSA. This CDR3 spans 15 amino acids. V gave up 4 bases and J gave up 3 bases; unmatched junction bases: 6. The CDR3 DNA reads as TGTGCCAGCAGCTCTTACAGGGGGCAGGACTATGGCTACACCTTC. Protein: CASSSYRGQDYGYTF.

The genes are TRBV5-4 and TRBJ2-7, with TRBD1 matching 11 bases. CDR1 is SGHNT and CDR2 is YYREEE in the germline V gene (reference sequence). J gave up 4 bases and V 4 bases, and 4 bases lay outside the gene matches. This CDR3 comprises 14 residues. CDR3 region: CASSPGQGGYEQYF. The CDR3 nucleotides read TGTGCCAGCAGCCCGGGACAGGGGGGATACGAGCAGTACTTC.

The CDR3 reads CASSRGQGSTDTQYF. As DNA, the CDR3 is TGTGCCAGCTCACGGGGACAGGGATCCACAGATACGCAGTATTTT. This sequence joins TRBV18 and TRBJ2-3, with TRBD1 matching over 9 bases. The CDR3 consists of 15 residues. Germline assignment: CDR1 KGHSH and CDR2 LQKENI. V lost 4 bases and J lost 2; bases outside the gene matches: 4. Full variable domain (remainder filled in from reference TRBV18 and TRBJ2-3): NAGVMQNPRHLVRRRGQEARLRCSPMKGHSHVYWYRQLPEEGLKFMVYLQKENIIDESGMPKERFSAEFPKEGPSILRIQQVVRGDSAAYFCASSRGQGSTDTQYFGPGTRLTVL.

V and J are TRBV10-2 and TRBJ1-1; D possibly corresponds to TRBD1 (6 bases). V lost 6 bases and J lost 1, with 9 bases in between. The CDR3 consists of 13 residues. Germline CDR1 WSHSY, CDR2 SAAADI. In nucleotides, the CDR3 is TGCGCCAGCAGCGACAGGACGAACACTGAAGCTTTCTTT. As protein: CASSDRTNTEAFF.